These 23 T cell receptor beta chains were sequenced from one sample in a study of T cell changes during pregnancy in multiple sclerosis. Clones were sequenced by immunoSEQ multiplex PCR, and TCRdb holds only the in-frame ones, with some missing. In the table there are about 60,000 clones, about 90% of which are singletons. The starting material was peripheral blood, obtained in the second trimester of pregnancy. Receptors were obtained from a female donor in good health, enrolled as a control in a pregnancy study.

The CDR3 nucleotides are TGTGCCAGCAGCCAAGGGGACAGGGCCTTCTTC. It codes for CASSQGDRAFF. This sequence joins TRBV4-2 and TRBJ2-1, with 9 bases aligning to TRBD1. This CDR3 is built from 11 residues. The trim removed 1 base at V and 16 bases at J, leaving 2 bases unmatched. Germline values: CDR1 LGHNA, CDR2 YNFKEQ.

This sequence joins TRBV27 and TRBJ2-7; the D is unclear. With 0 bases removed from V and 9 bases from J, the gap between germline ends came to 12 bases. The CDR3 covers 13 residues. Germline V gene lookup returns CDR1 MNHEY and CDR2 SMNVEV (reference sequence). CDR3 in amino acids: CASSLSSARAQYF. Written as DNA, the CDR3 is TGTGCCAGCAGTTTATCGTCCGCTCGAGCGCAGTACTTC.

This clone was observed a handful of times. V gene TRBV30 combines with J gene TRBJ2-1; the match to TRBD2 covers 14 bases. This CDR3 has 15 amino acids. The V segment lost 4 bases and the J segment 9 bases; nucleotides outside the gene matches: 8. CDR1 is GTSNPN, CDR2 SVGIG, per germline (reference sequence). CDR3 bases: TGTGCCTGGATCGCCGGGACTAGCGGGGGTGGTGAGCAGTTCTTC. Translated: CAWIAGTSGGGEQFF.

The V and J genes are TRBV7-3 and TRBJ2-7; 8 bases line up with TRBD2. The V gene end was trimmed by 5 bases and the J gene end by 5 bases; junction bases not matched to a gene: 8. CDR3 length: 14 amino acids. CDR1 and CDR2 (germline): SGHTA, FQGTGA. The CDR3 sequence is CASSRSGGLDEQYF. CDR3 nucleotides: TGTGCCAGCAGCAGAAGCGGGGGTCTTGACGAGCAGTACTTC.

This clone has more than one count but fewer than ten. This chain uses TRBV7-6 with TRBJ1-1, with D hard to call. V was trimmed by 4 bases and J by 1 base, leaving 10 bases between them. The germline V gene has CDR1 SGHVS and CDR2 FNYEAQ. The CDR3 has 14 residues. The CDR3 region is CASSSDPGNTEAFF. CDR3 nucleotides: TGTGCCAGCAGCTCCGACCCGGGGAACACTGAAGCTTTCTTT.

V usage is TRBV10-2 and J usage is TRBJ2-5, with 11 bases aligning to TRBD2. The V and J ends lost 6 bases and 3 bases, in that order; junction bases with no gene match: 0. This CDR3 spans 13 amino acids. The germline V gene has CDR1 WSHSY and CDR2 SAAADI. The CDR3 spells CASRLAGEETQYF. CDR3 nucleotides: TGCGCCAGCAGACTAGCGGGAGAAGAGACCCAGTACTTC.

This clone appeared a single time. The J gene is TRBJ2-3, the V gene TRBV7-9, with 9 nucleotides matching TRBD2. The CDR3 consists of 16 residues. Germline V lookup: CDR1 SEHNR, CDR2 FQNEAQ (reference sequence). The trim removed 5 bases at V and 2 bases at J, leaving 8 bases unmatched. The CDR3 bases are TGTGCCAGCAGCCCAGTCAGCGGGGGGCCCACAGATACGCAGTATTTT. Encoded protein: CASSPVSGGPTDTQYF.

The chain joins TRBV28 to TRBJ1-4; D is unresolved. There are 14 residues in the CDR3. V lost 4 bases to trimming and J lost 5 bases, with 11 bases between them. CDR1 and CDR2 (germline): MDHEN, SYDVKM. CDR3 sequence (DNA): TGTGCCAGCAGTTCTCAACAGATAAATGAAAAACTGTTTTTT. As protein: CASSSQQINEKLFF.

The chain carries TRBV19 and TRBJ1-4, with D perhaps matching TRBD1 (5 bases). This CDR3 contains 14 residues. Trimming took off 3 bases at V and 5 bases at J, with 10 bases between the two ends. CDR1 is LNHDA and CDR2 is SQIVND in the germline V gene (reference sequence). CDR3 protein: CASSIRGRNEKLFF. The CDR3 region has the DNA TGTGCCAGTAGTATCCGGGGGAGAAATGAAAAACTGTTTTTT. The full variable domain, rest sourced from reference TRBV19 and TRBJ1-4, is DGGITQSPKYLFRKEGQNVTLSCEQNLNHDAMYWYRQDPGQGLRLIYYSQIVNDFQKGDIAEGYSVSREKKESFPLTVTSAQKNPTAFYLCASSIRGRNEKLFFGSGTQLSVL.

This rearrangement joins TRBV5-6 to TRBJ1-1; TRBD1 matches 9 bases. The CDR3 covers 13 residues. Trimming removed 5 bases from V and 10 bases from J; junction bases left unmatched: 9. Germline CDR1 reads SGHDT; CDR2 reads YYEEEE. CDR3: CASSRDRVMGAFF. In DNA, the CDR3 is TGTGCCAGCAGTCGGGACAGGGTGATGGGAGCTTTCTTT.

The rearrangement uses TRBV6-5 and TRBJ1-2; weak D call: TRBD1 (5 bases). Germline CDR1 and CDR2: MNHEY and SVGAGI. This CDR3 is 15 amino acids long. The V end was cut by 0 bases, the J end by 8 bases, with 16 bases between. The CDR3 DNA reads as TGTGCCAGCAGTTACTCGGCAGGGAGGGGAATCGGCTACACCTTC. Amino acids: CASSYSAGRGIGYTF.

The chain has TRBV5-1 and TRBJ1-1, with TRBD1 matching over 8 bases. This CDR3 region has 16 residues. V dropped 0 bases and J dropped 3; count of bases not matched to a gene: 7. The germline V gene encodes CDR1 SGHRS and CDR2 YFSETQ. CDR3 bases: TGCGCCAGCAGCTTGGAGCAGGGGGCGCCGGACACTGAAGCTTTCTTT. This gives the protein CASSLEQGAPDTEAFF.

This chain uses TRBV18 with TRBJ1-1; 9 bases match TRBD1. The junction had 3 bases not matched to a gene; V was cut back by 1 base and J by 3 bases. Looked up from germline, CDR1 is KGHSH and CDR2 is LQKENI. This CDR3 comprises 15 residues. Here the CDR3 reads CASSPQDRGYTEAFF. The CDR3 coding sequence is TGTGCCAGCTCACCACAGGACAGGGGTTACACTGAAGCTTTCTTT.

There are a few counts of this clone. The gene calls are TRBV2 and TRBJ1-5; tentative D call: TRBD1 (5 bases). CDR1 and CDR2 from the germline V gene are SNHLY and FYNNEI. The CDR3 is 13 amino acids. V was clipped by 5 bases and J by 6 bases, with 11 bases between them. CDR3 nucleotides: TGTGCCAGCAGTAGACAGATAGGTCAGCCCCAGCATTTT. It encodes CASSRQIGQPQHF.

This clone has a single count. The chain is built from TRBV13 and TRBJ2-3; tentative D call: TRBD1 (6 bases). The germline V and J ends were trimmed by 5 bases and 3 bases, with 21 bases remaining between them. This CDR3 region has 17 residues. In germline, CDR1 is PRHDT, CDR2 FYEKMQ (reference sequence). The CDR3 sequence: CASSPRFGGQGTDTQYF. The CDR3 DNA reads TGTGCCAGCAGCCCCCGGTTTGGAGGCCAGGGGACAGATACGCAGTATTTT. Full variable domain (rest looked up from reference TRBV13 and TRBJ2-3): AAGVIQSPRHLIKEKRETATLKCYPIPRHDTVYWYQQGPGQDPQFLISFYEKMQSDKGSIPDRFSAQQFSDYHSELNMSSLELGDSALYFCASSPRFGGQGTDTQYFGPGTRLTVL.

V is TRBV9 and J is TRBJ1-2; no firm D call. V was clipped by 0 bases and J by 2 bases, with 5 bases between them. This CDR3 contains 13 residues. Germline-derived CDR1 and CDR2 are SGDLS and YYNGEE. CDR3 nucleotide sequence: TGTGCCAGCAGCGTAGATGAGAACTATGGCTACACCTTC. It is translated as CASSVDENYGYTF. The full variable domain, completed using reference TRBV9 and TRBJ1-2, is DSGVTQTPKHLITATGQRVTLRCSPRSGDLSVYWYQQSLDQGLQFLIQYYNGEERAKGNILERFSAQQFPDLHSELNLSSLELGDSALYFCASSVDENYGYTFGSGTRLTVV.

CDR3 region: CASSATGTGFRETQYF. Written as DNA, the CDR3 is TGCGCCAGCAGCGCCACCGGGACAGGGTTTAGGGAGACCCAGTACTTC. V and J are TRBV5-1 and TRBJ2-5; 9 bases are a match to TRBD1. CDR1 SGHRS and CDR2 YFSETQ come from the germline V gene. The CDR3 is 16 amino acids. The J segment lost 5 bases and the V segment lost 4 bases, leaving 12 bases of the junction unmatched.

V and J are TRBV4-1 and TRBJ2-1; no clear D. The V and J ends lost 0 bases and 9 bases respectively, with 12 bases between them. Germline-derived CDR1 and CDR2 are MGHRA and YSYEKL. The CDR3 runs 14 residues. CDR3 nucleotide sequence: TGCGCCAGCAGCCAAGATCCGGGTAGTAGTGAGCAGTTCTTC. Residues: CASSQDPGSSEQFF.

CDR3 region: CASISAGGPHGELFF. The CDR3 DNA sequence: TGTGCCAGCATCTCAGCGGGAGGGCCCCACGGGGAGCTGTTTTTT. The J gene is TRBJ2-2, the V gene TRBV5-6, with TRBD2 matching over 10 bases. J lost 7 bases, V lost 6 bases, and 9 bases had no gene match. CDR1 and CDR2 from the germline V gene are SGHDT and YYEEEE. CDR3 length: 15 amino acids.

Only one count was recorded for this clone. The CDR3 is CSARGQYEQYF. CDR3 bases: TGCAGTGCTAGAGGCCAGTACGAGCAGTACTTC. This chain links TRBV20-1 with TRBJ2-7; no clear D. The CDR3 extends over 11 amino acids. Per the germline V gene, CDR1 is DFQATT and CDR2 is SNEGSKA (reference sequence). V was pared by 1 base and J by 4 bases, with 5 bases between.

V is TRBV19 and J is TRBJ1-2; possible D gene TRBD1, 5 bases. From germline, CDR1 is LNHDA and CDR2 SQIVND (reference sequence). V lost 7 bases and J 2 bases, leaving 17 bases between the germline ends. The CDR3 is made up of 15 amino acids. For the CDR3, the DNA is TGTGCCAGTACAAGTCCAGGGTGGGTCAACTATGGCTACACCTTC. The encoded protein is CASTSPGWVNYGYTF.

The chain uses TRBV5-1 and TRBJ2-5; 12 nucleotides align to TRBD2. V was clipped by 4 bases and J by 2 bases; unmatched bases: 6. From germline, CDR1 is SGHRS and CDR2 YFSETQ. CDR3 size: 16 residues. The CDR3 DNA sequence: TGCGCCAGCAGCCGCGGTACTAGCGGGGGGCAAGAGACCCAGTACTTC. Protein product: CASSRGTSGGQETQYF.

CDR3 DNA sequence: TGTGCCAGCAGCCCTCTGACTACACTCAACAATGAGCAGTTCTTC. Translating it yields CASSPLTTLNNEQFF. V usage is TRBV9 and J usage is TRBJ2-1, with a weak D call TRBD2 (5 bases). CDR3 size: 15 residues. Trimming pared 4 bases from V and 5 bases from J, leaving 16 bases between. In germline, CDR1 is SGDLS, CDR2 YYNGEE.